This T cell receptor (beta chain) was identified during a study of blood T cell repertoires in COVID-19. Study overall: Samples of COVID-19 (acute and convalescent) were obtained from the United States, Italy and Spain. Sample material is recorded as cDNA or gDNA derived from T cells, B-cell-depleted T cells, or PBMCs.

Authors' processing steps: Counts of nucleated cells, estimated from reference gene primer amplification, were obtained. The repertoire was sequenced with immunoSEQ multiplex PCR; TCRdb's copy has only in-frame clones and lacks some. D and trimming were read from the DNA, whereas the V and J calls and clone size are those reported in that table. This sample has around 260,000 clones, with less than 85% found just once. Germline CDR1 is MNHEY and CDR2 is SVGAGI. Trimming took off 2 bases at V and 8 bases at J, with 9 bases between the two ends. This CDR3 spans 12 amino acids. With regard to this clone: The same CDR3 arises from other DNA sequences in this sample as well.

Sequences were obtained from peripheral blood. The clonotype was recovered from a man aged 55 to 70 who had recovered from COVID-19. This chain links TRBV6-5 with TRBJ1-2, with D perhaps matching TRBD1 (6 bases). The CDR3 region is CASSYQGYGYTF. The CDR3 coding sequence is TGTGCCAGCAGTTACCAGGGGTACGGCTACACCTTC.